This T cell receptor beta chain was documented in a study of Graves' ophthalmopathy and Graves' hyperthyroidism. RNA transcripts served as template for amplifying TCR beta CDR3 sequences. Following a first-round RT-PCR that used HTBI primers, a second-round multiplex PCR was carried out. TCRdb passed the multiplex PCR reads through MiXCR, listing each CDR3 protein once. The profile shows a few hundred thousand distinct CDR3 sequences, about 18% of them singletons. Ophthalmopathic donors had moderate-to-severe activity, CAS ≥3 and NOSPECS ≥4, with disease that had lasted under 3 months. Exclusion applied to patients with other autoimmune diseases, uncontrolled infections, pregnancy or lactation. PBMCs were isolated from a 10 ml sample of fresh peripheral blood. In its sample, this clonotype was seen many times. Unmatched junction bases numbered 8, after V lost 0 bases and J lost 7 bases. The germline CDR1 and CDR2 sequences are MNHEY and SVGAGI. The CDR3 totals 16 residues.

Sequences were obtained from peripheral blood. This chain links TRBV6-5 with TRBJ2-7; 11 bases are shared with TRBD2. This receptor was obtained from a woman aged 18-29 years with Graves' ophthalmopathy. The CDR3 coding sequence is TGTGCCAGCAGTTACTCGGGTAGCGGGAGGGGAGTAGAGCAGTACTTC. This gives the protein CASSYSGSGRGVEQYF.